Following are 18 T cell receptor beta chains from one sample sequenced in a study of blood T cell repertoires in COVID-19 (TCRdb year 2020). To prepare the library, the immunoSEQ multiplex PCR assay was applied. Held by TCRdb, this immuneACCESS table contains in-frame sequences only and omits some clones. Under half of the omission traces to an unresolved V gene where checked; the cause of the rest is unknown. Recorded for this sample are some 90,000 clones; 80% of them occurred a single time. The ten largest clones add up to 15% to 20% of the sample. The sequencing input was peripheral blood. These receptors all stem from a human donor in a cohort sampled during active COVID-19.

The chain combines TRBV19 with TRBJ2-6, with D possibly matching TRBD2 (5 bases). Germline lookup yields CDR1 LNHDA and CDR2 SQIVND (reference sequence). Trimming removed 5 bases at V and 2 bases at J, with 13 bases between. The CDR3 extends over 16 amino acids. CDR3 residues: CASSVGAGAGANVLTF. The CDR3 coding sequence is TGTGCCAGTAGTGTTGGTGCCGGGGCTGGGGCCAACGTCCTGACTTTC.

This rearrangement joins TRBV28 to TRBJ1-1; D gene ambiguous. Germline CDR1 and CDR2: MDHEN and SYDVKM. With 2 bases removed from V and 11 bases from J, the gap between germline ends came to 15 bases. CDR3 length: 13 amino acids. CDR3: CASSLQRPLEAFF. The CDR3 region has the DNA TGTGCCAGCAGTTTACAGCGTCCTCTGGAGGCTTTCTTT. Together with reference TRBV28 and TRBJ1-1, the CDR3 gives the full variable domain: DVKVTQSSRYLVKRTGEKVFLECVQDMDHENMFWYRQDPGLGLRLIYFSYDVKMKEKGDIPEGYSVSREKKERFSLILESASTNQTSMYLCASSLQRPLEAFFGQGTRLTVV.

This clone was detected once. The gene calls are TRBV10-1 and TRBJ2-7, with 8 bases identical to TRBD2. The CDR3 totals 13 residues. CDR1 WNHNN and CDR2 SYGVQD come from the germline V gene (reference sequence). The V gene end was trimmed by 6 bases and the J gene end by 3 bases; junction bases not matched to a gene: 4. CDR3 coding DNA: TGCGCCAGCAGCCCAACTAGCGGCTACGAGCAGTACTTC. Translated, it gives CASSPTSGYEQYF.

This chain connects TRBV9 to TRBJ2-7; maybe TRBD1 (6 bases). The CDR3 spans 14 residues. Trimming took off 6 bases at V and 2 bases at J, with 15 bases between the two ends. Germline CDR1 SGDLS, CDR2 YYNGEE. This chain's CDR3 is CASTPGQRTYEQYF. DNA of the CDR3: TGTGCCAGCACCCCCGGACAGCGAACCTACGAGCAGTACTTC.

The chain carries TRBV2 and TRBJ1-5; D remains ambiguous. Germline assignment: CDR1 SNHLY and CDR2 FYNNEI. The V end was cut by 7 bases, the J end by 3 bases, with 22 bases between. The CDR3 extends over 17 amino acids. CDR3 loop: CASTEHVIRFSNQPQHF. The DNA of the CDR3 is TGTGCCAGCACCGAACACGTGATCCGTTTTTCCAATCAGCCCCAGCATTTT.

The chain combines TRBV18 with TRBJ2-1; TRBD2 agrees at 11 bases. With V trimmed by 1 base and J by 2 bases, 4 bases remained unmatched. Germline CDR1 is KGHSH and CDR2 is LQKENI. This CDR3 contains 17 residues. The CDR3, as DNA: TGTGCCAGCTCACCACGTCTGACTAGCGGGACCTACAATGAGCAGTTCTTC. It translates to CASSPRLTSGTYNEQFF.

The rearrangement joins TRBV24-1 to TRBJ1-5; TRBD1 aligns across 10 bases. Germline V CDR1 and CDR2: KGHDR, SFDVKD. The CDR3 spans 16 residues. J lost 8 bases, V lost 7 bases, and 13 bases had no gene match. The CDR3 here is CATSRQGARVGKPQHF. For the CDR3, the DNA is TGTGCCACCAGCAGACAGGGGGCGCGGGTGGGAAAGCCCCAGCATTTT.

The gene calls are TRBV18 and TRBJ1-1; maybe TRBD1 (6 bases). The germline V and J ends were trimmed by 5 bases and 1 base, with 8 bases remaining between them. The CDR3 runs to 13 residues. Looked up from germline, CDR1 is KGHSH and CDR2 is LQKENI. CDR3 bases: TGTGCCAGCTCAGGACAGAAGAACACTGAAGCTTTCTTT. Translating it yields CASSGQKNTEAFF.

The CDR3 sequence: CASSTGHSNTGELFF. DNA of the CDR3: TGTGCCAGCAGCACGGGACACTCGAACACCGGGGAGCTGTTTTTT. The chain links TRBV9 to TRBJ2-2, with D tentatively TRBD1 (6 bases). CDR3 size: 15 residues. Trimming stripped 4 bases from V and 0 bases from J, with 10 bases between. The germline gives CDR1 SGDLS, CDR2 YYNGEE. The whole variable domain, filled in from reference TRBV9 and TRBJ2-2, reads DSGVTQTPKHLITATGQRVTLRCSPRSGDLSVYWYQQSLDQGLQFLIQYYNGEERAKGNILERFSAQQFPDLHSELNLSSLELGDSALYFCASSTGHSNTGELFFGEGSRLTVL.

This clone has a single count. This chain links TRBV29-1 with TRBJ2-3; TRBD2 aligns across 14 bases. The J segment lost 1 base and the V segment lost 6 bases, leaving 12 bases of the junction unmatched. CDR1 is SQVTM, CDR2 ANQGSEA, per germline. This CDR3 comprises 18 residues. In nucleotides, the CDR3 is TGCAGCGTCCCGGGACTAGCGGGAGTCGTGGGACGCACAGATACGCAGTATTTT. This sequence encodes CSVPGLAGVVGRTDTQYF.

The chain couples TRBV5-1 to TRBJ2-5; D perhaps matches TRBD1 (6 bases). The germline gives CDR1 SGHRS, CDR2 YFSETQ. CDR3 length equals 14 residues. The germline V and J ends were trimmed by 0 bases and 1 base, with 7 bases remaining between them. The CDR3 DNA reads TGCGCCAGCAGCTTGGGAGGGGGCCAAGAGACCCAGTACTTC. It yields the protein CASSLGGGQETQYF.

The rearrangement uses TRBV3-1 (or the pseudogene TRBV3-2) and TRBJ1-1; perhaps TRBD1 as D (6 bases). The CDR3 consists of 14 residues. Trimming took 4 bases from V and 1 from J, leaving 10 bases between them. Looked up from germline, CDR1 is LGHDT and CDR2 is YNNKEL (reference sequence). The CDR3 bases are TGTGCCAGCAGCCTCGCGACAGGGAACACTGAAGCTTTCTTT. Its protein product is CASSLATGNTEAFF.

The V and J genes are TRBV3-1 (or the pseudogene TRBV3-2) and TRBJ2-7, with TRBD2 identical over 7 bases. The CDR3 loop spans 14 amino acids. After removal of 1 base from V and 3 bases from J, the junction contained 3 bases not matched to a gene. Germline CDR1 reads LGHDT; CDR2 reads YNNKEL (reference sequence). The CDR3: CASSQGLAVYEQYF. The CDR3 bases are TGTGCCAGCAGCCAAGGTCTAGCGGTCTACGAGCAGTACTTC.

This clone was counted a single time. One junction end disagrees with the germline gene, perhaps due to a read error. This chain uses TRBV18 with TRBJ1-2; D is unclear. Germline CDR1 and CDR2: KGHSH and LQKENI. The CDR3 extends over 15 amino acids. CDR3 residues: CASSPPGGKPYGYTF. DNA for the CDR3: TGTGCCAGCTCCCCACCCGGCGGGAAACCCTATGGCTACACCTTC.

The rearrangement uses TRBV2 and TRBJ2-1; 8 nucleotides line up with TRBD2. This CDR3 spans 14 amino acids. The ends lost 4 bases at V and 9 bases at J; junction bases unmatched: 8. Looked up from germline, CDR1 is SNHLY and CDR2 is FYNNEI. The CDR3 region is CASSGTGGRGEQFF. CDR3 bases: TGTGCCAGCAGTGGAACGGGGGGGCGGGGTGAGCAGTTCTTC.

This chain uses TRBV5-1 with TRBJ1-2; 10 bases are a match to TRBD1. From germline, CDR1 is SGHRS and CDR2 YFSETQ. Trimming took 0 bases from V and 3 from J; bases not matched to a gene: 8. The length of the CDR3 is 17 residues. CDR3 loop: CASSLGGVGTGDYGYTF. In DNA, the CDR3 is TGCGCCAGCAGCTTGGGGGGAGTAGGGACAGGGGACTATGGCTACACCTTC.

The J gene is TRBJ1-2, the V gene TRBV14; D is unclear. V was shortened by 1 base and J by 8 bases, with 11 bases between the two germline ends. Germline values: CDR1 SGHDN, CDR2 FVKESK. CDR3 length: 13 amino acids. The CDR3 coding sequence is TGTGCCAGCAGCCAAGTCAACGCGGGGGGCTACACCTTC. Protein: CASSQVNAGGYTF.

The sample holds a few counts of this clone. J is TRBJ1-5 and V is TRBV29-1; perhaps TRBD1 as D (6 bases). With 4 bases removed from V and 4 bases from J, the gap between germline ends came to 11 bases. CDR1 and CDR2 (germline): SQVTM, ANQGSEA. This CDR3 has 13 residues. CDR3 nucleotides: TGCAGCGTTGGACAGGCCCTGAATCAGCCCCAGCATTTT. This translates into CSVGQALNQPQHF.